This T cell receptor (beta chain) was identified in a study of blood T cell repertoires in COVID-19. Overall study context: Collection of acute and convalescent COVID-19 samples took place in the United States, Italy and Spain.

Germline CDR1 and CDR2: MNHEY and SMNVEV (reference sequence). CDR3 size: 16 residues. V shed 6 bases and J shed 4 bases, with 19 bases lying between them. Original methodology: Reference gene primer amplification gave estimated nucleated cell counts. Repertoires were generated with immunoSEQ multiplex PCR, while TCRdb's copy carries only in-frame clones and drops some. V and J calls and clone size come straight from that table; D and trimming were deduced from the DNA. The sample lists 150,000 to 200,000 clones, about 80% seen once, with 6% to 8% in the top ten. The clonotype was recovered from a human donor with acute or convalescent COVID-19. The donor label of this sample is uncertain. The V call is TRBV27, the J call TRBJ2-1; TRBD2 is a possible D gene (5 bases). The specimen sequenced was peripheral blood. The DNA for the CDR3 is TGTGCCAGCAGCTCCAGGACTCGACTGAATTACAATGAGCAGTTCTTC. Amino acid sequence: CASSSRTRLNYNEQFF.